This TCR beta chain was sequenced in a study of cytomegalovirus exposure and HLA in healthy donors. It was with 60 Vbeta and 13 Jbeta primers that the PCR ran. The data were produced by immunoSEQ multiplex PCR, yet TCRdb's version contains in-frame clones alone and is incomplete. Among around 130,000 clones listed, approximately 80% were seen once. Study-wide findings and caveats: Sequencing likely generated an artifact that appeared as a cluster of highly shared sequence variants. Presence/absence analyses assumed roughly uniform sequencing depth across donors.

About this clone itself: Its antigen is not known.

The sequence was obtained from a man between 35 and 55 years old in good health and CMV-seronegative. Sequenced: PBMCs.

The CDR3 region is CASNSGEREIIYEQYF. The CDR3 region has the DNA TGTGCCAGCAATTCCGGCGAGCGGGAGATTATCTACGAGCAGTACTTC. The chain links TRBV2 to TRBJ2-7, with 8 nucleotides matching TRBD2. The germline V gene has CDR1 SNHLY and CDR2 FYNNEI. The CDR3 has 16 amino acids. V dropped 7 bases and J dropped 3; count of bases not matched to a gene: 14.